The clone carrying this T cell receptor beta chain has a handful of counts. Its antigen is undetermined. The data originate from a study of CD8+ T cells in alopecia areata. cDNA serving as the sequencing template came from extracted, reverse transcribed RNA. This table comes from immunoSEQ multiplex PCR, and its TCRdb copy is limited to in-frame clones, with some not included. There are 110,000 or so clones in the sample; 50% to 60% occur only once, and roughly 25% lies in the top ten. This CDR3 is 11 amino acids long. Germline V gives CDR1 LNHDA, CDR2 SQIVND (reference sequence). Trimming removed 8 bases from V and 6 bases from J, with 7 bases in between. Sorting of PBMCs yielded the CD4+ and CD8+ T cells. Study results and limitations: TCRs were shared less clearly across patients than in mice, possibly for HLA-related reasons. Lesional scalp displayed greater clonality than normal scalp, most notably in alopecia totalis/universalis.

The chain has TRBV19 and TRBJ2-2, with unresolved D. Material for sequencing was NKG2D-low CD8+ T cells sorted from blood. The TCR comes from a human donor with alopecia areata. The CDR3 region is CASASPGELFF. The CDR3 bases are TGTGCCAGTGCAAGTCCCGGGGAGCTGTTTTTT.